Sequencing of this TCR beta chain was carried out in a study of T cell repertoires in cytomegalovirus infection (dated by TCRdb to between 2018 and 2021). Regarding the research as a whole: Because public TCR beta signatures pointed to carriage of CMV infection together with the matching HLA type, the HLA type of each donor mattered for the analysis. Study-wide conclusions, independent of this receptor: Cumulative frequency of public TCR beta family members discriminated carriers of CMV infection plus the relevant HLA type in this cohort and an independent approximately 340-donor cohort. In the ex vivo response, HLA-C-restricted CMV-specific TCR beta clonotypes were dominant, and in two of eight donors the single most frequent clonotype came from this HLA-C-restricted group.

The run used an Illumina HiSeq 1500. Starting from the raw public reads, TCRdb applied fastp trimming at Q25, assembled clones with MiXCR and retained in-frame beta chains. When rows share a CDR3 protein, they turn into one entry using the most common DNA and genes. The sample includes 200,000 to 300,000 distinct CDR3 sequences, with approximately 8.3% observed a single time. The ten most abundant clones make up roughly 15% of the sample. The germline V gene sets CDR1 to SGHTA and CDR2 to FQGTGA. V is cut back by 8 bases and J by 0 bases, with 3 bases in the junction unmatched. The CDR3 measures 15 amino acids from cysteine to phenylalanine. Only the CDR3 DNA is retained, 45 bases long and in frame from the first base. Many counts were recorded for this clonotype. There is no known antigen for this receptor. Base qualities are not provided; no much larger clone lies one nucleotide away.

This receptor was taken from a human donor in good health (CMV status not recorded). Some clones in this sample may be carry-over from other donors' samples. The chain joins TRBV7-3 to TRBJ2-5, with 13 bases in between that match TRBD2. Sequencing used PBMCs. The CDR3 protein: CASGLAGAYQETQYF. The nucleotide sequence reads TGTGCCAGCGGACTAGCGGGGGCTTACCAAGAGACCCAGTACTTC.